These 26 T cell receptor beta chains were sequenced from one sample in a study of neoadjuvant anti-PD-1 for oral cavity cancer. Method: immunoSEQ multiplex PCR; TCRdb's copy keeps in-frame clones and lacks some. The sample holds 6,000 to 7,000 clones, around 45% seen once. The sequenced sample was tumor tissue, obtained before nivolumab (anti-PD-1) treatment. The receptor set was obtained from a person between 40 and 80 years old with oral cavity squamous cell carcinoma.

This sequence joins TRBV7-7 and TRBJ2-5; 10 positions agree with TRBD1. The V gene end was trimmed by 5 bases and the J gene end by 4 bases; junction bases not matched to a gene: 7. This CDR3 contains 15 residues. The germline V gene has CDR1 SSHAT and CDR2 FNYEAQ (reference sequence). Written as DNA, the CDR3 is TGTGCCAGCAGCGACATACGGACAGGGGGAGAGACCCAGTACTTC. Protein: CASSDIRTGGETQYF.

This sequence joins TRBV10-1 and TRBJ1-6, with D hard to call. Trimming stripped 3 bases from V and 13 bases from J, with 13 bases between. CDR3 length equals 13 residues. In germline, CDR1 is WNHNN, CDR2 SYGVQD (reference sequence). The CDR3 spells CASSERDGSPLHF. CDR3 sequence (DNA): TGCGCCAGCAGTGAAAGAGATGGTTCTCCCCTCCACTTT.

On this clone: The junction and the germline gene differ at one end; a read error may be behind it. The gene calls are TRBV11-2 and TRBJ1-5; D may be TRBD1 (5 bases). CDR3 size: 13 residues. Germline V gene lookup returns CDR1 SGHAT and CDR2 FQNNGV. The CDR3 coding sequence is TGTACCAGCAGCTTAGGGACTAATCAGCCCCAGCATTTT. Translation gives CTSSLGTNQPQHF.

The chain uses TRBV19 and TRBJ1-2; D gene uncertain. V was trimmed by 6 bases and J by 3 bases, leaving 11 bases between them. CDR1 is LNHDA and CDR2 is SQIVND in the germline V gene (reference sequence). This CDR3 has 13 residues. CDR3 region: CASRVSDHYGYTF. The CDR3 DNA reads as TGTGCCAGTAGGGTCTCGGATCACTATGGCTACACCTTC.

The rearrangement joins TRBV27 to TRBJ2-7; D remains unclear. V gave up 1 base and J gave up 2 bases, with 9 bases separating them. Germline lookup yields CDR1 MNHEY and CDR2 SMNVEV (reference sequence). The CDR3 consists of 14 residues. CDR3 DNA sequence: TGTGCCAGCAGTTTATTTGGACCCGCCTACGAGCAGTACTTC. It yields the protein CASSLFGPAYEQYF.

The chain's CDR3 is CASSSGAGDTSSEAFF. The CDR3 nucleotides are TGTGCCAGCAGTTCGGGGGCAGGGGACACATCCTCTGAAGCTTTCTTT. The chain joins TRBV6-5 to TRBJ1-1; possible D gene TRBD1, 6 bases. Looked up from germline, CDR1 is MNHEY and CDR2 is SVGAGI. This CDR3 region has 16 residues. V lost 4 bases to trimming and J lost 6 bases, with 21 bases between them.

The V gene is TRBV28, the J gene TRBJ1-5, with TRBD1 as a possible D gene (5 bases). The germline V gene has CDR1 MDHEN and CDR2 SYDVKM. The V gene lost 2 bases and the J gene lost 5 bases, with 7 bases spanning the gap. The CDR3 runs 13 residues. The CDR3 bases are TGTGCCAGCAGTTTAGACAGTCATCAGCCCCAGCATTTT. Protein: CASSLDSHQPQHF.

This clone was recorded a few times. V gene TRBV10-3 combines with J gene TRBJ1-6; D unclear. V lost 5 bases and J lost 1, with 15 bases in between. In germline, CDR1 is ENHRY, CDR2 SYGVKD. The CDR3 spans 17 residues. The CDR3 loop is CAISRGPSGSYNSPLHF. The CDR3 nucleotides are TGTGCCATCAGTCGAGGGCCCTCGGGGTCCTATAATTCACCCCTCCACTTT.

The chain recombines TRBV5-5 with TRBJ2-4; 11 bases are shared with TRBD2. The V gene end was trimmed by 2 bases and the J gene end by 0 bases; junction bases not matched to a gene: 7. Germline CDR1 and CDR2: SGHKS and YYEKEE (reference sequence). This CDR3 has 18 amino acids. CDR3 amino acids: CASSFGLAGGLAKNIQYF. CDR3 DNA: TGTGCCAGCAGCTTTGGGCTAGCGGGGGGACTAGCCAAAAACATTCAGTACTTC.

V usage is TRBV9 and J usage is TRBJ2-5; a weak D match, TRBD1 (5 bases). The germline V and J ends were trimmed by 0 bases and 3 bases, with 12 bases remaining between them. Germline V gives CDR1 SGDLS, CDR2 YYNGEE. The CDR3 is 15 amino acids. CDR3 in DNA: TGTGCCAGCAGCGTAGGGTTTGGGGCCAAAGAGACCCAGTACTTC. Its protein is CASSVGFGAKETQYF.

This clone was counted only a few times. This chain joins TRBV19 and TRBJ1-3, with D hard to call. The CDR3 has 13 amino acids. The V end was cut by 9 bases, the J end by 4 bases, with 13 bases between. Germline CDR1 and CDR2: LNHDA and SQIVND (reference sequence). The CDR3 nucleotides read TGTGCCAGCAGTGAGACTGGAGGAAACACCATATATTTT. Residues: CASSETGGNTIYF.

This chain's CDR3 is CATSQDRTKFF. The CDR3 region has the DNA TGTGCCACCAGCCAGGACAGAACGAAGTTCTTC. The chain is built from TRBV15 and TRBJ2-1; D might be TRBD1 (6 bases). The CDR3 loop spans 11 amino acids. V was trimmed by 5 bases and J by 14 bases, leaving 13 bases between them. Looked up from germline, CDR1 is LNHNV and CDR2 is YYDKDF (reference sequence).

This clone was counted between two and nine times. This chain uses TRBV5-1 with TRBJ1-1; a possible D gene is TRBD1 (6 bases). The germline V and J ends were trimmed by 0 bases and 5 bases, with 14 bases remaining between them. Germline-derived CDR1 and CDR2 are SGHRS and YFSETQ. The CDR3 length is 15 residues. The CDR3 DNA sequence: TGCGCCAGCAGCTTGGCCGGGACAAGACCGACTGAAGCTTTCTTT. This gives the protein CASSLAGTRPTEAFF.

The chain links TRBV19 to TRBJ2-1; 8 positions agree with TRBD1. This CDR3 comprises 14 residues. With V trimmed by 8 bases and J by 10 bases, 13 bases remained unmatched. Per germline, CDR1 LNHDA and CDR2 SQIVND (reference sequence). CDR3 sequence: CASSRGPLLGEQFF. CDR3 sequence (DNA): TGTGCCAGTTCCAGGGGGCCCCTCTTGGGGGAGCAGTTCTTC.

By sample share, this clone is medium-sized. This sequence joins TRBV23-1 and TRBJ2-7; 9 bases agree with TRBD1. TRBV23-1 is annotated as an ORF whose role is uncertain. CDR3 length: 16 amino acids. Trimming at V came to 2 bases and at J to 2 bases, leaving 7 bases not matched to a gene. DNA for the CDR3: TGCGCCAGCAGTCAACCAGGGACAGGGAGGGCCTACGAGCAGTACTTC. The encoded protein is CASSQPGTGRAYEQYF.

The V and J genes are TRBV30 and TRBJ1-1, with D uncertain. Germline loops: CDR1 GTSNPN, CDR2 SVGIG (reference sequence). This CDR3 is 14 amino acids long. Trimming shortened V by 1 base and J by 1 base, and 10 bases separated the two germline ends. The CDR3 DNA sequence: TGTGCCTGGAGTGCCTCATACGCGAACACTGAAGCTTTCTTT. Translation: CAWSASYANTEAFF.

The rearrangement links TRBV5-6 to TRBJ2-7; 7 positions agree with TRBD1. V dropped 4 bases and J dropped 2; count of bases not matched to a gene: 9. The V gene's germline CDR1 is SGHDT and CDR2 YYEEEE. The CDR3 length is 15 residues. This CDR3 is CASSKSRQGTYEQYF. DNA for the CDR3: TGTGCCAGCAGCAAATCAAGACAGGGAACCTACGAGCAGTACTTC.

J is TRBJ1-1 and V is TRBV2; 7 positions match TRBD1. The CDR3 has 14 residues. Per the germline V gene, CDR1 is SNHLY and CDR2 is FYNNEI. The V segment lost 6 bases and the J segment 3 bases; nucleotides outside the gene matches: 7. CDR3 residues: CASRTGNSYTEAFF. The CDR3 nucleotides are TGTGCCAGCAGGACAGGGAATTCGTACACTGAAGCTTTCTTT.

This chain connects TRBV6-1 to TRBJ2-2, with 7 bases aligning to TRBD1. Trimming removed 8 bases from V and 6 bases from J; junction bases left unmatched: 6. The CDR3 has 13 amino acids. Germline loops: CDR1 MNHNS, CDR2 SASEGT. The CDR3 here is CASRDRDAGELFF. The CDR3 DNA reads TGTGCCAGCCGCGACAGGGACGCCGGGGAGCTGTTTTTT.

This sequence joins TRBV7-6 and TRBJ2-3, with 8 nucleotides matching TRBD1. Germline V gives CDR1 SGHVS, CDR2 FNYEAQ. Trimming removed 3 bases from V and 0 bases from J; junction bases left unmatched: 11. This CDR3 has 18 residues. CDR3 region: CASSFGQGAGVSTDTQYF. CDR3 nucleotide sequence: TGTGCCAGCAGCTTTGGGCAGGGGGCAGGGGTTAGCACAGATACGCAGTATTTT.

The CDR3 protein is CASSVGTVNTGELFF. The CDR3 bases are TGTGCCAGCAGCGTAGGGACAGTCAACACCGGGGAGCTGTTTTTT. This chain connects TRBV9 to TRBJ2-2, with a possible D match to TRBD1 (6 bases). CDR3 length: 15 residues. Germline CDR1 and CDR2: SGDLS and YYNGEE. V dropped 0 bases and J dropped 2 bases, with 8 bases sitting between them.

This chain links TRBV4-1 with TRBJ2-7; perhaps TRBD2 as D (6 bases). Germline V CDR1 and CDR2: MGHRA, YSYEKL. Trimming shortened V by 0 bases and J by 0 bases, and 9 bases separated the two germline ends. This CDR3 spans 15 amino acids. CDR3 protein: CASSQEGGGSYEQYF. As DNA, the CDR3 is TGCGCCAGCAGCCAAGAGGGGGGTGGCTCCTACGAGCAGTACTTC.

The chain joins TRBV6-1 to TRBJ1-5; TRBD1 might be the D (5 bases). V lost 4 bases to trimming and J lost 9 bases, with 13 bases between them. Germline V gives CDR1 MNHNS, CDR2 SASEGT. The CDR3 has 13 residues. Here the CDR3 reads CASSGGVGGPQHF. The CDR3 nucleotides read TGTGCCAGCAGTGGGGGGGTTGGGGGGCCCCAGCATTTT.

Only a few counts were recorded for this clone. The rearrangement links TRBV7-8 to TRBJ2-4; D might be TRBD1 (6 bases). The germline V gene encodes CDR1 SGHVS and CDR2 FQNEAQ. V lost 5 bases and J 15 bases, leaving 20 bases between the germline ends. The CDR3 totals 13 residues. The chain's CDR3 is CASSDTVLQGLYF. In DNA, the CDR3 is TGTGCCAGCAGCGATACTGTTCTCCAGGGGTTGTACTTC. Complete variable domain (other parts from reference TRBV7-8 and TRBJ2-4): GAGVSQSPRYKVAKRGQDVALRCDPISGHVSLFWYQQALGQGPEFLTYFQNEAQLDKSGLPSDRFFAERPEGSVSTLKIQRTQQEDSAVYLCASSDTVLQGLYFGAGTRLSVL.

The chain uses TRBV29-1 and TRBJ2-5; 15 bases match TRBD2. Trimming removed 7 bases from V and 5 bases from J; junction bases left unmatched: 8. From germline, CDR1 is SQVTM and CDR2 ANQGSEA. The CDR3 length is 15 residues. DNA for the CDR3: TGCAGCGCTAGGACTAGCGGGGGGGCGGGGGAGACCCAGTACTTC. Translating it yields CSARTSGGAGETQYF.

The chain links TRBV6-4 to TRBJ2-3, with D maybe TRBD1 (5 bases). The V end was cut by 3 bases, the J end by 4 bases, with 11 bases between. Germline CDR1 MRHNA, CDR2 SNTAGT. CDR3 size: 14 residues. CDR3 loop: CASSEGASADTQYF. In DNA form, the CDR3 reads TGTGCCAGCAGTGAAGGGGCCAGTGCAGATACGCAGTATTTT.